What follows is one T cell receptor (beta chain) and its context. Its antigen remains unidentified. Using its own MiXCR run on the reads, TCRdb lists one record per CDR3 protein. The sample holds hundreds of thousands of distinct CDR3 sequences; around 29% are singletons and the top ten take 20%. The sample originates from a study of T cell repertoires in cytomegalovirus infection. Study-level background: Use of recently identified HLA-C-restricted and well-studied HLA-B-restricted CMV epitopes was part of the study. Matching HLA type and CMV infection were both indicated by public TCR beta signatures.

Germline V gene sequence: CDR1 LNHDA, CDR2 SQIVND (reference sequence). The CDR3 totals 19 residues. The ends were cut back, 7 bases at V and 0 bases at J, with 27 bases in the middle. The sequences come from cultured PBMCs, collected from culture after CMV antigen stimulation. The receptor's source is a human donor in good health (CMV status not recorded). Some clones in this sample may be carry-over from other donors' samples. The chain joins TRBV19 to TRBJ1-1; possible D gene TRBD1, 5 bases. CDR3 sequence: CASTPGRSGWGIMNTEAFF. The CDR3, as DNA: TGTGCCAGTACCCCCGGAAGGTCGGGGTGGGGGATTATGAACACTGAAGCTTTCTTT.